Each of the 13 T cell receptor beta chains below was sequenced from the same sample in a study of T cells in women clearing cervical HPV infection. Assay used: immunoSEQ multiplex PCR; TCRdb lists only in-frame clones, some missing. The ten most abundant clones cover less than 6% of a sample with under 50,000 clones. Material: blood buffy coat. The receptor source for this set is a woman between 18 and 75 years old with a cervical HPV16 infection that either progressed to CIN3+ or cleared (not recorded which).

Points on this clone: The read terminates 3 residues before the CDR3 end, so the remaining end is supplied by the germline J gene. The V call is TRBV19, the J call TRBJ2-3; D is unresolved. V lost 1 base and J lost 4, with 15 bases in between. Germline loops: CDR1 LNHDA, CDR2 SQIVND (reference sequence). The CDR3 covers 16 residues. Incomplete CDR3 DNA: TGTGCCAGTAGTATAGGTGGTTACTCCAGCGCAGATACG. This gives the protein CASSIGGYSSADT. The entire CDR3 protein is CASSIGGYSSADTQYF.

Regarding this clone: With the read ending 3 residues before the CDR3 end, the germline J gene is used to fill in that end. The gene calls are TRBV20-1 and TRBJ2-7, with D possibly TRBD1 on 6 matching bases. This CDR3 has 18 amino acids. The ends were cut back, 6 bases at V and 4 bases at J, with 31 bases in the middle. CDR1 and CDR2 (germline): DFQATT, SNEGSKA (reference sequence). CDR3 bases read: TGCAGTGCCGACGTAGTCTGGACAGCACACCCGGGGTTTTACGAG. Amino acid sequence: CSADVVWTAHPGFYE. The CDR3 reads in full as CSADVVWTAHPGFYEQYF.

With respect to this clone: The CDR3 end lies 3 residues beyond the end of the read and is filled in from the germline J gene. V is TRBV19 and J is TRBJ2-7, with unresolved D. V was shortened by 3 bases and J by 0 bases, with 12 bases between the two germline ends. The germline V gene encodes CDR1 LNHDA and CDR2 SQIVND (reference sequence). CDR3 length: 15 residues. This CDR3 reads CASSIGSGISYEQYF. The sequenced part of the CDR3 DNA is TGTGCCAGTAGTATCGGTTCAGGCATCTCCTACGAG.

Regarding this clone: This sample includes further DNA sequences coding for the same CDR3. CDR3 in amino acids: CASSPIDRAKNIYTF. CDR3 DNA, as far as it was read: TGTGCCAGCTCCCCTATCGACAGGGCCAAAAACATC. The chain has TRBV18 and TRBJ1-2, with 7 nucleotides matching TRBD1. The CDR3 is cut off 3 residues early in the read; its end comes from the germline J gene. The CDR3 runs to 15 residues. Germline CDR1 and CDR2: KGHSH and LQKENI.

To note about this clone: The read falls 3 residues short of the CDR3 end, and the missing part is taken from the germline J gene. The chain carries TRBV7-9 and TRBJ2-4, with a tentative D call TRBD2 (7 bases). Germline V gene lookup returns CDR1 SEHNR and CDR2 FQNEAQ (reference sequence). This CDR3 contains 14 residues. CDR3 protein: CASSLVGGGYGQYF. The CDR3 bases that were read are TGTGCCAGCAGCTTAGTAGGGGGGGGCTATGGT.

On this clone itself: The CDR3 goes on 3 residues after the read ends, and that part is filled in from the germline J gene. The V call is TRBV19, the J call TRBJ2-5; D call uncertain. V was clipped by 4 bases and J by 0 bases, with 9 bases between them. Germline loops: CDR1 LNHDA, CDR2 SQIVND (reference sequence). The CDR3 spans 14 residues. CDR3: CASSTGSYQETQYF. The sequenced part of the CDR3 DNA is TGTGCCAGTAGTACAGGATCCTACCAAGAGACC.

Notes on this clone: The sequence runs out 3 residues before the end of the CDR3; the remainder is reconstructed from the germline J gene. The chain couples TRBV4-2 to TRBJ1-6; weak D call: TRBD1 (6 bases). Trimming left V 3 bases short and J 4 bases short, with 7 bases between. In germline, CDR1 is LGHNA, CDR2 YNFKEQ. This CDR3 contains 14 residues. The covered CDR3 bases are TGTGCCAGCAGCCAGGACAGATATAATTCACCC. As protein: CASSQDRYNSP. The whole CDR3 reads CASSQDRYNSPLHF.

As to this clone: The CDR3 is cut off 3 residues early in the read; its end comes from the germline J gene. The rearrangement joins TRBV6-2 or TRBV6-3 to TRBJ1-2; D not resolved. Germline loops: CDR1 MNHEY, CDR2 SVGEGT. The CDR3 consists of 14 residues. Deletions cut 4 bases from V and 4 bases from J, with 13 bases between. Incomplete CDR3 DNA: TGTGCCAGCAGTTTGCCAGGAGAAACCTATGGC. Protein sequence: CASSLPGETYG. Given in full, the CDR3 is CASSLPGETYGYTF.

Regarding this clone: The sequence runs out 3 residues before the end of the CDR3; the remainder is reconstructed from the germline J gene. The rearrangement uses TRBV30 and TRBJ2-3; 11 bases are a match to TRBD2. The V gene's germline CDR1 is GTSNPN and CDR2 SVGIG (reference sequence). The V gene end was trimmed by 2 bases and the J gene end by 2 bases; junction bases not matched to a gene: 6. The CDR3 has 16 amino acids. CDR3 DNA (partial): TGTGCCTGGAGTCCGAGACTAGCGGGAACCACAGATACG. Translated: CAWSPRLAGTTDT. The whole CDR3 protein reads CAWSPRLAGTTDTQYF. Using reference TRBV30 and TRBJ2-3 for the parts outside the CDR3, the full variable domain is SQTIHQWPATLVQPVGSPLSLECTVEGTSNPNLYWYRQAAGRGLQLLFYSVGIGQISSEVPQNLSASRPQDRQFILSSKKLLLSDSGFYLCAWSPRLAGTTDTQYFGPGTRLTVL.

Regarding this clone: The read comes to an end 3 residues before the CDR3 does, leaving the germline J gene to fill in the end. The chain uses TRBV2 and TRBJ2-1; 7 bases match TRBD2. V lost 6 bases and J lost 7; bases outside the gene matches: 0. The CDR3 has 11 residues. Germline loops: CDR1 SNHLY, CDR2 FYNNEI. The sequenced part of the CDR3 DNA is TGTGCCAGCAGGGGGGGGAATGAG. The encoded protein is CASRGGNE. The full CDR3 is CASRGGNEQFF.

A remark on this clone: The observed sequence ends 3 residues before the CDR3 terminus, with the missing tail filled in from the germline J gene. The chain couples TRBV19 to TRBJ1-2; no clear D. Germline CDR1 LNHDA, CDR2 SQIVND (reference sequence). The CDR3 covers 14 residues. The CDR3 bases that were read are TGTGCCAGTAGTATTGGTTCTAGCACAGATACC. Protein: CASSIGSSTDT. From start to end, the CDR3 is CASSIGSSTDTYTF.

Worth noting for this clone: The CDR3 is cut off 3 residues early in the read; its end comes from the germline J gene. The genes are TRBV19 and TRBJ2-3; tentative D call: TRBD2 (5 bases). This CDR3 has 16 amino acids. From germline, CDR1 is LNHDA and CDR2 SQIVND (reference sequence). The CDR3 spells CASSTGNVMGNQPQYF. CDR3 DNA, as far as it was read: TGTGCCAGTAGTACGGGGAATGTGATGGGCAATCAGCCG.

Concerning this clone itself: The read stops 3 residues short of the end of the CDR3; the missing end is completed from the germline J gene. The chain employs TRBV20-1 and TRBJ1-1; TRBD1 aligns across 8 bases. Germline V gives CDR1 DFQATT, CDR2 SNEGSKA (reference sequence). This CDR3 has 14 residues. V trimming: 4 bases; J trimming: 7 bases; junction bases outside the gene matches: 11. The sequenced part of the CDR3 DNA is TGCAGTGCTATACGGACAGGGAGGTATGATGAA. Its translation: CSAIRTGRYDE. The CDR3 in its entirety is CSAIRTGRYDEAFF.